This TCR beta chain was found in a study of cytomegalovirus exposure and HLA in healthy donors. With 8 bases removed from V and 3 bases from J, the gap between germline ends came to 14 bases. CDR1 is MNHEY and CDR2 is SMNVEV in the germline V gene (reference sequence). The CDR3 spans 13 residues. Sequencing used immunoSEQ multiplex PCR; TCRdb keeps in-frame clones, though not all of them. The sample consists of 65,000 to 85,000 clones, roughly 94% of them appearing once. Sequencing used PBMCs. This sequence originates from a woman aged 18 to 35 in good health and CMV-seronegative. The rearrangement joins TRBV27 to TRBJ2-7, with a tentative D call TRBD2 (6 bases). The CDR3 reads CASRLFGGYEQYF. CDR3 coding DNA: TGTGCCAGCCGATTGTTCGGGGGCTACGAGCAGTACTTC.